The 24 T cell receptor beta chains presented below share a single source sample, sequenced in a study of blood T cell repertoires in COVID-19. Method: immunoSEQ multiplex PCR; TCRdb's copy keeps in-frame clones and lacks some. Of almost 300,000 clones in the sample, roughly 89% were seen once. Sample: peripheral blood. The receptors originated from a woman in her thirties with COVID-19, enrolled during active disease.

This sequence joins TRBV10-2 and TRBJ1-5; no definite D call. The CDR3 has 14 residues. The germline V gene encodes CDR1 WSHSY and CDR2 SAAADI. V was shortened by 6 bases and J by 2 bases, with 11 bases between the two germline ends. CDR3 loop: CASRRGQGNQPQHF. The CDR3 bases are TGCGCCAGCAGGCGTGGGCAGGGCAATCAGCCCCAGCATTTT.

The rearrangement links TRBV5-1 to TRBJ2-7; 9 bases fit TRBD2. Unmatched junction bases numbered 9, after V lost 5 bases and J lost 3 bases. The length of the CDR3 is 15 residues. CDR1 is SGHRS, CDR2 YFSETQ, per germline. The CDR3 nucleotides read TGCGCCAGCAGGTCCGTAGCGGGGGCAAACTACGAGCAGTACTTC. It codes for CASRSVAGANYEQYF.

The V and J genes are TRBV5-4 and TRBJ2-7, with 9 bases aligning to TRBD1. The germline V gene encodes CDR1 SGHNT and CDR2 YYREEE (reference sequence). J gave up 2 bases and V 4 bases, and 7 bases lay outside the gene matches. This CDR3 has 15 residues. CDR3 nucleotides: TGTGCCAGCAGCCTGGGACAGGGTCTACCCTACGAGCAGTACTTC. Encoded protein: CASSLGQGLPYEQYF.

The genes are TRBV6-5 and TRBJ2-2; TRBD2 matches at 7 bases. The CDR3 runs 16 residues. Germline V lookup: CDR1 MNHEY, CDR2 SVGAGI. With 1 base clipped from V and 1 base from J, the junction kept 3 bases outside the gene matches. The chain's CDR3 is CASSYYGGGNTGELFF. As DNA, the CDR3 is TGTGCCAGCAGTTACTACGGCGGGGGGAACACCGGGGAGCTGTTTTTT.

The chain is built from TRBV27 and TRBJ2-1; tentative D call: TRBD2 (5 bases). Germline V CDR1 and CDR2: MNHEY, SMNVEV (reference sequence). V lost 3 bases and J lost 3, with 9 bases in between. The CDR3 sequence is 14 residues long. The CDR3 sequence: CASSFAGRYNEQFF. Written as DNA, the CDR3 is TGTGCCAGCAGTTTTGCGGGCCGCTACAATGAGCAGTTCTTC.

J is TRBJ2-5 and V is TRBV4-1; perhaps TRBD1 as D (5 bases). Germline CDR1 MGHRA, CDR2 YSYEKL. V was clipped by 6 bases and J by 1 base, with 9 bases between them. The CDR3 is 13 amino acids. The CDR3 loop is CASSFRAQETQYF. The CDR3 bases are TGCGCCAGCAGTTTCAGGGCCCAAGAGACCCAGTACTTC.

This chain connects TRBV11-3 to TRBJ2-7; tentative D call: TRBD1 (5 bases). Looked up from germline, CDR1 is SGHNT and CDR2 is YENEEA. The CDR3 is 12 residues long. V was trimmed by 0 bases and J by 5 bases, leaving 5 bases between them. The CDR3 protein is CASSLEGDEQYF. CDR3 bases: TGTGCCAGCAGCTTAGAAGGGGACGAGCAGTACTTC.

This chain joins TRBV4-1 and TRBJ2-7, with TRBD2 matching over 9 bases. Germline V gene lookup returns CDR1 MGHRA and CDR2 YSYEKL. The CDR3 sequence is 17 residues long. With V trimmed by 0 bases and J by 3 bases, 9 bases remained unmatched. The CDR3 nucleotides read TGCGCCAGCAGCCAAGAGGCCCTAGCGGGGTACCGCTACGAGCAGTACTTC. Its protein product is CASSQEALAGYRYEQYF.

The rearrangement links TRBV2 to TRBJ2-7, with D perhaps TRBD2 (6 bases). The CDR3 runs 14 residues. The germline gives CDR1 SNHLY, CDR2 FYNNEI. V gave up 4 bases and J gave up 3 bases, with 13 bases separating them. The CDR3 protein is CASSGYRGFYEQYF. The CDR3 DNA follows: TGTGCCAGCAGTGGATACCGGGGGTTCTACGAGCAGTACTTC. Using reference TRBV2 and TRBJ2-7 for the parts outside the CDR3, the full variable domain is EPEVTQTPSHQVTQMGQEVILRCVPISNHLYFYWYRQILGQKVEFLVSFYNNEISEKSEIFDDQFSVERPDGSNFTLKIRSTKLEDSAMYFCASSGYRGFYEQYFGPGTRLTVT.

V gene TRBV11-2 combines with J gene TRBJ2-7; D not certain. The CDR3 runs to 14 residues. V lost 5 bases, J lost 2 bases, and 13 bases lay in between. Germline V CDR1 and CDR2: SGHAT, FQNNGV. For the CDR3, the DNA is TGTGCCAGCAGCGGCGGCCGGGTACCCTACGAGCAGTACTTC. This gives the protein CASSGGRVPYEQYF.

J is TRBJ2-1 and V is TRBV27; D may be TRBD2 (6 bases). The V gene's germline CDR1 is MNHEY and CDR2 SMNVEV (reference sequence). V gave up 5 bases and J gave up 4 bases, with 15 bases separating them. There are 15 residues in the CDR3. The CDR3 coding sequence is TGTGCCAGCAGTCCCGCGGGACTCCTATACAATGAGCAGTTCTTC. It translates to CASSPAGLLYNEQFF.

This clone was seen once. The rearrangement links TRBV5-1 to TRBJ1-4, with a tentative D call TRBD1 (6 bases). Germline V gene lookup returns CDR1 SGHRS and CDR2 YFSETQ. V lost 4 bases, J lost 2 bases, and 12 bases lay in between. The CDR3 covers 15 residues. The CDR3 DNA reads as TGCGCCAGCAGCATACAGGGCTGGACTAATGAAAAACTGTTTTTT. Protein sequence: CASSIQGWTNEKLFF.

V and J are TRBV27 and TRBJ2-5; a possible D gene is TRBD2 (6 bases). CDR1 and CDR2 (germline): MNHEY, SMNVEV (reference sequence). With 5 bases removed from V and 5 bases from J, the gap between germline ends came to 18 bases. The CDR3 spans 15 residues. CDR3 in DNA: TGTGCCAGCAGTCTTCAGACACCGGGGGTCGAGACCCAGTACTTC. Its translation is CASSLQTPGVETQYF.

The genes are TRBV19 and TRBJ1-6; possibly TRBD1 for D (6 bases). Between the trimmed V and J ends, which lost 3 bases and 0 bases, there was a span of 15 bases. The CDR3 covers 18 residues. Germline V lookup: CDR1 LNHDA, CDR2 SQIVND (reference sequence). CDR3 residues: CASSIPAGAGSYNSPLHF. The CDR3 bases are TGTGCCAGTAGTATTCCGGCAGGGGCAGGCTCCTATAATTCACCCCTCCACTTT. The full variable domain, completed using reference TRBV19 and TRBJ1-6, is DGGITQSPKYLFRKEGQNVTLSCEQNLNHDAMYWYRQDPGQGLRLIYYSQIVNDFQKGDIAEGYSVSREKKESFPLTVTSAQKNPTAFYLCASSIPAGAGSYNSPLHFGNGTRLTVT.

This clone has just a few counts. The chain employs TRBV4-1 and TRBJ2-7; D may be TRBD1 (5 bases). This CDR3 has 13 amino acids. Germline-derived CDR1 and CDR2 are MGHRA and YSYEKL. V shed 3 bases and J shed 7 bases, with 13 bases lying between them. This CDR3 reads CASSHNPDSEQYF. CDR3 nucleotides: TGCGCCAGCAGCCACAACCCCGACAGTGAGCAGTACTTC.

The rearrangement uses TRBV30 and TRBJ1-2, with 7 bases matching TRBD1. Looked up from germline, CDR1 is GTSNPN and CDR2 is SVGIG (reference sequence). The CDR3 extends over 14 amino acids. The CDR3 region is CAYFTGTANYGYTF. Written as DNA, the CDR3 is TGTGCTTATTTCACCGGGACAGCCAACTATGGCTACACCTTC.

This chain uses TRBV7-6 with TRBJ2-7; D is perhaps TRBD1 (5 bases). This CDR3 has 14 amino acids. V lost 1 base and J 2 bases, leaving 9 bases between the germline ends. Per the germline V gene, CDR1 is SGHVS and CDR2 is FNYEAQ. The CDR3 DNA sequence: TGTGCCAGCAGCTTAGGCAGGGCCCCCTACGAGCAGTACTTC. It specifies CASSLGRAPYEQYF. Filled out from reference TRBV7-6 and TRBJ2-7, the complete variable domain reads GAGVSQSPRYKVTKRGQDVALRCDPISGHVSLYWYRQALGQGPEFLTYFNYEAQQDKSGLPNDRFSAERPEGSISTLTIQRTEQRDSAMYRCASSLGRAPYEQYFGPGTRLTVT.

This clone has just one count. V and J are TRBV25-1 and TRBJ2-1; 9 nucleotides match TRBD2. CDR3 length equals 15 residues. After removal of 4 bases from V and 5 bases from J, the junction contained 6 bases not matched to a gene. CDR1 MGHDK and CDR2 SYGVNS come from the germline V gene. The CDR3 region has the DNA TGTGCCAGCAGTGTGGGGACTAGCAGACACAATGAGCAGTTCTTC. Translating it yields CASSVGTSRHNEQFF.

V usage is TRBV23-1 and J usage is TRBJ1-3; D possibly corresponds to TRBD1 (6 bases). Being an ORF, TRBV23-1 has a function that is uncertain. CDR3 length: 21 residues. The ends were cut back, 8 bases at V and 4 bases at J, with 36 bases in the middle. The CDR3 reads CASVTRPSQGYSLRWGNTIYF. The CDR3, as DNA: TGCGCCAGCGTCACGAGACCTTCTCAGGGGTACAGTTTAAGATGGGGAAACACCATATATTTT.

This clone has a handful of counts. This chain links TRBV4-1 with TRBJ1-3, with a weak D call TRBD1 (6 bases). Germline lookup yields CDR1 MGHRA and CDR2 YSYEKL. The CDR3 contains 16 residues. The ends were cut back, 3 bases at V and 6 bases at J, with 18 bases in the middle. The CDR3 nucleotides read TGCGCCAGCAGCCAGCGTACAGGGACACCCCCAAACACCATATATTTT. This encodes CASSQRTGTPPNTIYF.

The J gene is TRBJ2-3, the V gene TRBV2, with unresolved D. The V gene's germline CDR1 is SNHLY and CDR2 FYNNEI. The V gene lost 4 bases and the J gene lost 3 bases, with 8 bases spanning the gap. The CDR3 contains 13 residues. The CDR3 loop reads CASSAPETDTQYF. The CDR3 coding sequence is TGTGCCAGCAGTGCCCCTGAGACAGATACGCAGTATTTT.

The chain uses TRBV2 and TRBJ2-5, with TRBD1 matching over 11 bases. This CDR3 contains 19 residues. After removal of 0 bases from V and 1 base from J, the junction contained 10 bases not matched to a gene. CDR1 and CDR2 from the germline V gene are SNHLY and FYNNEI. Here the CDR3 reads CASSEALGTGGWRQETQYF. CDR3 DNA: TGTGCCAGCAGTGAAGCGCTTGGGACAGGGGGTTGGCGCCAAGAGACCCAGTACTTC.

The rearrangement links TRBV7-9 to TRBJ2-7, with D maybe TRBD2 (6 bases). Germline CDR1 reads SEHNR; CDR2 reads FQNEAQ (reference sequence). Trimming pared 1 base from V and 6 bases from J, leaving 7 bases between. This CDR3 spans 12 amino acids. Here the CDR3 DNA reads TGTGCCAGCAGCTTAGTAGCGGTCGAGCAGTACTTC. Its translation: CASSLVAVEQYF.

The CDR3 DNA reads TGTGCCAGCTCACCCCTCCCGGATGAGCAGTTCTTC. Translated, it gives CASSPLPDEQFF. The V gene is TRBV18, the J gene TRBJ2-1; no clear D gene. Germline lookup yields CDR1 KGHSH and CDR2 LQKENI. This CDR3 spans 12 amino acids. The V end lost 3 bases, the J end lost 8 bases, and 8 bases lay between the germline ends.